The next 31 T cell receptor beta chains were all read from a single sample in a study of shared clonotypes between healthy human individuals. Sequencing used immunoSEQ multiplex PCR; TCRdb keeps in-frame clones, though not all of them. The data show about 380,000 clones, 90% to 97% seen once. The sample was memory CD8+ T cells sorted from blood. This sample's subset: CD45RO+ cells pooled with CCR7-negative TemRA cells. Receptors were obtained from a man aged 30 to 45 in good health.

The chain is built from TRBV5-4 and TRBJ2-3; D possibly corresponds to TRBD1 (6 bases). The CDR3 contains 14 residues. The germline V gene has CDR1 SGHNT and CDR2 YYREEE (reference sequence). V was pared by 1 base and J by 5 bases, with 11 bases between. The CDR3, as DNA: TGTGCCAGCAGCTTGACTACAGGGATAGATACGCAGTATTTT. Translated: CASSLTTGIDTQYF.

The genes are TRBV19 and TRBJ1-2, with 8 bases that match TRBD1. The germline V gene encodes CDR1 LNHDA and CDR2 SQIVND (reference sequence). Losses at the gene ends were 4 bases for V and 4 bases for J; bases not matched to a gene: 5. The CDR3 length is 14 residues. The CDR3 nucleotides are TGTGCCAGTAGTAGTGGACAGGGCGGCTATGGCTACACCTTC. Translating gives CASSSGQGGYGYTF.

A remark on this clone: This CDR3 is also generated by other DNA sequences in the sample. V usage is TRBV7-9 and J usage is TRBJ2-1, with D unclear. CDR1 SEHNR and CDR2 FQNEAQ come from the germline V gene (reference sequence). V lost 5 bases, J lost 3 bases, and 5 bases lay in between. This CDR3 spans 12 amino acids. This CDR3 reads CASSPSYNEQFF. The CDR3 DNA is TGTGCCAGCAGCCCTAGCTACAATGAGCAGTTCTTC.

This chain links TRBV7-9 with TRBJ2-7, with TRBD2 matching 7 bases. The CDR3 consists of 13 residues. The ends lost 7 bases at V and 4 bases at J; junction bases unmatched: 7. From germline, CDR1 is SEHNR and CDR2 FQNEAQ (reference sequence). This CDR3 reads CASTPGAGYEQYF. CDR3 nucleotide sequence: TGTGCCAGCACACCGGGAGCGGGGTACGAGCAGTACTTC.

The chain links TRBV7-9 to TRBJ2-1, with TRBD2 matching over 8 bases. The germline CDR1 and CDR2 sequences are SEHNR and FQNEAQ (reference sequence). Unmatched junction bases numbered 9, after V lost 5 bases and J lost 6 bases. The CDR3 is 15 residues long. DNA of the CDR3: TGTGCCAGCAGCCCTCCCAGCGGGAGCCGCAATGAGCAGTTCTTC. Protein sequence: CASSPPSGSRNEQFF. Full variable domain (remainder filled in from reference TRBV7-9 and TRBJ2-1): DTGVSQNPRHKITKRGQNVTFRCDPISEHNRLYWYRQTLGQGPEFLTYFQNEAQLEKSRLLSDRFSAERPKGSFSTLEIQRTEQGDSAMYLCASSPPSGSRNEQFFGPGTRLTVL.

The chain employs TRBV13 and TRBJ2-7; the D gene is possibly TRBD2 (5 bases). CDR1 PRHDT and CDR2 FYEKMQ come from the germline V gene (reference sequence). This CDR3 contains 18 residues. V lost 4 bases, J lost 0 bases, and 22 bases lay in between. CDR3 sequence: CASSSTQFSKRHSYEQYF. As DNA, the CDR3 is TGTGCCAGCAGCTCGACCCAATTCTCTAAGCGGCACTCCTACGAGCAGTACTTC.

The chain combines TRBV11-1 with TRBJ1-1; unclear D gene. Trimming pared 3 bases from V and 5 bases from J, leaving 7 bases between. CDR1 and CDR2 (germline): SGHAT, FQDESV (reference sequence). The CDR3 sequence is 12 residues long. The CDR3 reads CASSFHQTEAFF. The CDR3, as DNA: TGTGCCAGCAGCTTTCACCAAACTGAAGCTTTCTTT. Together with reference TRBV11-1 and TRBJ1-1, the CDR3 gives the full variable domain: EAEVAQSPRYKITEKSQAVAFWCDPISGHATLYWYRQILGQGPELLVQFQDESVVDDSQLPKDRFSAERLKGVDSTLKIQPAELGDSAMYLCASSFHQTEAFFGQGTRLTVV.

The genes are TRBV5-1 and TRBJ2-7, with no clear D. CDR1 is SGHRS, CDR2 YFSETQ, per germline. The CDR3 contains 14 residues. Trimming took 0 bases from V and 0 from J, leaving 7 bases between them. The chain's CDR3 is CASSLDGSSYEQYF. In nucleotides, the CDR3 is TGCGCCAGCAGCTTGGACGGAAGCTCCTACGAGCAGTACTTC.

This clone came up once. This chain joins TRBV5-5 and TRBJ1-1; D gene unclear. The germline V gene encodes CDR1 SGHKS and CDR2 YYEKEE (reference sequence). The V and J ends lost 0 bases and 1 base respectively, with 10 bases between them. This CDR3 comprises 15 residues. The CDR3 spells CASSLGVVRNTEAFF. The CDR3 DNA is TGTGCCAGCAGCTTGGGAGTAGTAAGGAACACTGAAGCTTTCTTT.

The chain has TRBV2 and TRBJ2-2; 11 bases fit TRBD2. Germline CDR1 and CDR2: SNHLY and FYNNEI. V was pared by 10 bases and J by 3 bases, with 1 base of the junction left unmatched. This CDR3 is 13 amino acids long. CDR3 in amino acids: CATLAGDTGELFF. As DNA, the CDR3 is TGTGCCACACTAGCGGGAGACACCGGGGAGCTGTTTTTT.

This clone came up a few times. The sample carries other DNA sequences with the same CDR3. The V gene is TRBV5-1, the J gene TRBJ1-1; D call uncertain. Germline CDR1 is SGHRS and CDR2 is YFSETQ. The length of the CDR3 is 13 residues. V was shortened by 2 bases and J by 1 base, with 6 bases between the two germline ends. This chain's CDR3 is CASSFTGNTEAFF. The CDR3 DNA reads TGCGCCAGCAGCTTTACCGGGAACACTGAAGCTTTCTTT.

The J gene is TRBJ1-4, the V gene TRBV6-1, with D possibly TRBD1 on 5 matching bases. V was shortened by 7 bases and J by 5 bases, with 11 bases between the two germline ends. The CDR3 contains 13 residues. Germline loops: CDR1 MNHNS, CDR2 SASEGT. CDR3 sequence reads: CASTPGGNEKLFF. The DNA of the CDR3 is TGTGCCAGCACTCCGGGGGGAAATGAAAAACTGTTTTTT.

The chain employs TRBV27 and TRBJ2-5, with TRBD1 as a possible D gene (5 bases). V lost 3 bases to trimming and J lost 1 base, with 9 bases between them. Germline-derived CDR1 and CDR2 are MNHEY and SMNVEV (reference sequence). The CDR3 spans 14 residues. CDR3 sequence: CASSFLGAQETQYF. CDR3 DNA: TGTGCCAGCAGTTTCCTTGGGGCCCAAGAGACCCAGTACTTC.

The V and J genes are TRBV5-1 and TRBJ2-3; D may be TRBD1 or TRBD2 (6 bases each). V was shortened by 3 bases and J by 4 bases, with 9 bases between the two germline ends. CDR1 is SGHRS and CDR2 is YFSETQ in the germline V gene. The CDR3 has 13 amino acids. This CDR3 is CASSSGASDTQYF. The CDR3 DNA reads as TGCGCCAGCAGCTCGGGGGCCTCAGATACGCAGTATTTT.

The V and J genes are TRBV28 and TRBJ1-1; D possibly corresponds to TRBD1 (6 bases). Germline V gene sequence: CDR1 MDHEN, CDR2 SYDVKM. With 7 bases removed from V and 0 bases from J, the gap between germline ends came to 9 bases. The CDR3 covers 13 residues. CDR3 in amino acids: CASIRQVNTEAFF. The CDR3 region has the DNA TGTGCCAGCATACGACAGGTGAACACTGAAGCTTTCTTT. The full variable domain, with the rest looked up from reference TRBV28 and TRBJ1-1, is DVKVTQSSRYLVKRTGEKVFLECVQDMDHENMFWYRQDPGLGLRLIYFSYDVKMKEKGDIPEGYSVSREKKERFSLILESASTNQTSMYLCASIRQVNTEAFFGQGTRLTVV.

The chain couples TRBV28 to TRBJ1-5; D gene ambiguous. Trimming pared 5 bases from V and 11 bases from J, leaving 19 bases between. Looked up from germline, CDR1 is MDHEN and CDR2 is SYDVKM. The CDR3 is 14 amino acids. The chain's CDR3 is CASSPSQSSRTQHF. CDR3 in DNA: TGTGCCAGCAGTCCCTCACAGTCTTCGAGGACCCAGCATTTT.

V usage is TRBV6-5 and J usage is TRBJ2-3; D call uncertain. Germline V gives CDR1 MNHEY, CDR2 SVGAGI. This CDR3 region has 13 residues. The ends were cut back, 5 bases at V and 6 bases at J, with 12 bases in the middle. CDR3 DNA sequence: TGTGCCAGCAGTCTACGTATCTTGGATACGCAGTATTTT. This translates into CASSLRILDTQYF.

CDR3 sequence reads: CASRRAGGLYNEQFF. CDR3 DNA sequence: TGTGCCAGCAGGAGAGCGGGAGGACTCTACAATGAGCAGTTCTTC. This rearrangement joins TRBV5-4 to TRBJ2-1; 9 nucleotides agree with TRBD2. The CDR3 sequence is 15 residues long. CDR1 is SGHNT and CDR2 is YYREEE in the germline V gene (reference sequence). J gave up 3 bases and V 5 bases, and 6 bases lay outside the gene matches.

The chain employs TRBV25-1 and TRBJ2-2; the D is unclear. Germline CDR1 and CDR2: MGHDK and SYGVNS. V lost 3 bases and J lost 4, with 15 bases in between. The CDR3 sequence is 16 residues long. The CDR3 is CASSDLNIRSTGELFF. In nucleotides, the CDR3 is TGTGCCAGCAGTGATCTAAACATCAGGAGCACCGGGGAGCTGTTTTTT.

V gene TRBV6-4 combines with J gene TRBJ2-1; 10 bases line up with TRBD2. The CDR3 runs 17 residues. Unmatched junction bases numbered 12, after V lost 9 bases and J lost 1 base. Germline V gene sequence: CDR1 MRHNA, CDR2 SNTAGT. The CDR3: CASPREAGGPSYNEQFF. CDR3 in DNA: TGTGCCAGTCCCCGAGAAGCGGGAGGGCCTTCCTACAATGAGCAGTTCTTC.

The V call is TRBV9, the J call TRBJ2-2; no reliable D call. The CDR3 extends over 13 amino acids. Trimming shortened V by 0 bases and J by 7 bases, and 7 bases separated the two germline ends. Germline CDR1 reads SGDLS; CDR2 reads YYNGEE. CDR3 DNA sequence: TGTGCCAGCAGCGTAGCTGGGCGCGGGGAGCTGTTTTTT. Protein: CASSVAGRGELFF.

The chain has TRBV15 and TRBJ2-7; 7 nucleotides align to TRBD1. Germline CDR1 LNHNV, CDR2 YYDKDF (reference sequence). The CDR3 is made up of 13 amino acids. V lost 6 bases and J lost 6; bases outside the gene matches: 8. CDR3 sequence: CATRGDRAGEQYF. The CDR3 DNA sequence: TGTGCCACCAGAGGAGACAGGGCGGGCGAGCAGTACTTC. Variable domain in full (rest from reference TRBV15 and TRBJ2-7): DAMVIQNPRYQVTQFGKPVTLSCSQTLNHNVMYWYQQKSSQAPKLLFHYYDKDFNNEADTPDNFQSRRPNTSFCFLDIRSPGLGDTAMYLCATRGDRAGEQYFGPGTRLTVT.

The chain's CDR3 is CASSESGLGGQRNYGYTF. The CDR3, as DNA: TGCGCCAGCAGTGAGTCGGGTCTAGGAGGACAGAGAAACTATGGCTACACCTTC. This chain joins TRBV10-2 and TRBJ1-2, with D possibly TRBD1 on 6 matching bases. The CDR3 totals 18 residues. CDR1 is WSHSY, CDR2 SAAADI, per germline. Trimming removed 0 bases at V and 2 bases at J, with 19 bases between.

This clone is a singleton in its sample. This sequence joins TRBV7-2 and TRBJ2-5; no clear D gene. The CDR3 length is 16 residues. Trimming removed 5 bases at V and 7 bases at J, with 23 bases between. The germline gives CDR1 SGHTA, CDR2 FQGNSA. In nucleotides, the CDR3 is TGTGCCAGCAGCCACGCCCCCGGTTGGGTCAATGGGACCCAGTACTTC. As protein: CASSHAPGWVNGTQYF. The variable domain in full, with the rest retrieved from reference TRBV7-2 and TRBJ2-5, is GAGVSQSPSNKVTEKGKDVELRCDPISGHTALYWYRQSLGQGLEFLIYFQGNSAPDKSGLPSDRFSAERTGGSVSTLTIQRTQQEDSAVYLCASSHAPGWVNGTQYFGPGTRLLVL.

The V and J genes are TRBV30 and TRBJ1-4; perhaps TRBD1 as D (6 bases). Germline V CDR1 and CDR2: GTSNPN, SVGIG (reference sequence). Between the trimmed V and J ends, which lost 3 bases and 8 bases, there was a span of 19 bases. This CDR3 has 15 amino acids. CDR3 loop: CAWRAKGRGYEKLFF. The CDR3, as DNA: TGTGCCTGGAGGGCTAAAGGAAGGGGGTACGAAAAACTGTTTTTT.

This chain links TRBV11-1 with TRBJ2-5, with 8 bases lining up with TRBD2. In germline, CDR1 is SGHAT, CDR2 FQDESV (reference sequence). J was trimmed by 2 bases and V by 4 bases; bases with no gene match: 6. The CDR3 has 15 amino acids. The CDR3 nucleotides read TGTGCCAGCAGCTCGTACGGGACTAGACAAGAGACCCAGTACTTC. Residues: CASSSYGTRQETQYF.

The chain joins TRBV29-1 to TRBJ2-1; D might be TRBD2 (5 bases). CDR1 SQVTM and CDR2 ANQGSEA come from the germline V gene. The CDR3 is 14 residues long. The ends were cut back, 4 bases at V and 2 bases at J, with 12 bases in the middle. CDR3 sequence reads: CSVVISAPYNEQFF. CDR3 nucleotides: TGCAGCGTTGTAATTAGCGCACCCTACAATGAGCAGTTCTTC.

The rearrangement uses TRBV7-9 and TRBJ2-5; D is ambiguous. The ends were cut back, 1 base at V and 5 bases at J, with 11 bases in the middle. Germline V gives CDR1 SEHNR, CDR2 FQNEAQ (reference sequence). CDR3 size: 14 residues. Written as DNA, the CDR3 is TGTGCCAGCAGCTTAGGTGCAGGATCGGAGACCCAGTACTTC. Encoded protein: CASSLGAGSETQYF.

This clone was recorded once. The genes are TRBV10-3 and TRBJ1-1; D possibly corresponds to TRBD1 (6 bases). Germline-derived CDR1 and CDR2 are ENHRY and SYGVKD. Trimming removed 6 bases at V and 5 bases at J, with 16 bases between. CDR3 length: 14 residues. The CDR3: CAISLQGIGTEAFF. CDR3 coding DNA: TGTGCCATCAGCTTACAGGGCATCGGGACTGAAGCTTTCTTT.

This clone appeared once. The rearrangement uses TRBV2 and TRBJ2-1; D is uncertain. Trimming left V 5 bases short and J 8 bases short, with 19 bases between. The CDR3 spans 15 residues. Per the germline V gene, CDR1 is SNHLY and CDR2 is FYNNEI. The CDR3, as DNA: TGTGCCAGCAGTCCCTCGTTGGCCCCGGGCCATGAGCAGTTCTTC. Its protein is CASSPSLAPGHEQFF.

This chain connects TRBV25-1 to TRBJ2-3, with D perhaps TRBD2 (6 bases). This CDR3 has 15 residues. The V and J ends lost 1 base and 0 bases respectively, with 8 bases between them. CDR1 MGHDK and CDR2 SYGVNS come from the germline V gene. This CDR3 is CASSEFGTSTDTQYF. CDR3 DNA: TGTGCCAGCAGTGAATTTGGGACTAGCACAGATACGCAGTATTTT.